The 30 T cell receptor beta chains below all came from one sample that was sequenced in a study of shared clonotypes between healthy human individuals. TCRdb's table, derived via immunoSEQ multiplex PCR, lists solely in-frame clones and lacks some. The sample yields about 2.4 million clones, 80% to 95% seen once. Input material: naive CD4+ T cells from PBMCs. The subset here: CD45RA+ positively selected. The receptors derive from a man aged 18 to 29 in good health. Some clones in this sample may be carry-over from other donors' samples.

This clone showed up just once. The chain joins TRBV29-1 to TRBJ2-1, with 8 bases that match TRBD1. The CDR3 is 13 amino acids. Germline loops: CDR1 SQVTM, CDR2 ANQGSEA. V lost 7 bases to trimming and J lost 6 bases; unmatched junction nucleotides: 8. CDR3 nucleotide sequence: TGCAGCGCCCGACAGGGGTCGGGCAATGAGCAGTTCTTC. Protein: CSARQGSGNEQFF.

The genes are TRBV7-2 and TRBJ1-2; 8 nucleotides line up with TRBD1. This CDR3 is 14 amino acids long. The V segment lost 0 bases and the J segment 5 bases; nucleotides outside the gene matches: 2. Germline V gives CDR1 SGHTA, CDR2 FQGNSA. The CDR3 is CASSLARGHYGYTF. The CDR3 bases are TGTGCCAGCAGCTTAGCCAGGGGGCATTATGGCTACACCTTC.

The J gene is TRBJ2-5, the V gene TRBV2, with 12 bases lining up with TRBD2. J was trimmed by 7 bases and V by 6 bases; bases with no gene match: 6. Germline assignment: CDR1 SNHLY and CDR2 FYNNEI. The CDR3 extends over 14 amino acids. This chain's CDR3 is CASRTSGGSGTQYF. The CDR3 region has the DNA TGTGCCAGCAGGACTAGCGGGGGATCCGGGACCCAGTACTTC. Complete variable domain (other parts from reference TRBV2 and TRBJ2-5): EPEVTQTPSHQVTQMGQEVILRCVPISNHLYFYWYRQILGQKVEFLVSFYNNEISEKSEIFDDQFSVERPDGSNFTLKIRSTKLEDSAMYFCASRTSGGSGTQYFGPGTRLLVL.

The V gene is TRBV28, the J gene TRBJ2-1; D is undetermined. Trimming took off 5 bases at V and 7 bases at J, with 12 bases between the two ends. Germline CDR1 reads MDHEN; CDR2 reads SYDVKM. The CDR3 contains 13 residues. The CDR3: CASSRDFENEQFF. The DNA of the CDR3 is TGTGCCAGCAGTCGAGACTTTGAGAATGAGCAGTTCTTC.

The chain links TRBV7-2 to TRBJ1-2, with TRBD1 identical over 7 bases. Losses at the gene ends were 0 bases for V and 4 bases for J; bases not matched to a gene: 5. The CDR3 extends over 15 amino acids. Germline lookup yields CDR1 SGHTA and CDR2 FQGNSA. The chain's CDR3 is CASSLAGQASYGYTF. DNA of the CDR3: TGTGCCAGCAGCTTAGCAGGACAGGCTAGCTATGGCTACACCTTC.

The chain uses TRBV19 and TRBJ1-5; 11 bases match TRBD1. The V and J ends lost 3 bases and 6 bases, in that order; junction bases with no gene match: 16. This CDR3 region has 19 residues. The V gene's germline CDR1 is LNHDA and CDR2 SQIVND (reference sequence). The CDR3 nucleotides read TGTGCCAGTAGTATGTTCGGGACAGGGGGTTCAGTATCCAGTCAGCCCCAGCATTTT. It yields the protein CASSMFGTGGSVSSQPQHF.

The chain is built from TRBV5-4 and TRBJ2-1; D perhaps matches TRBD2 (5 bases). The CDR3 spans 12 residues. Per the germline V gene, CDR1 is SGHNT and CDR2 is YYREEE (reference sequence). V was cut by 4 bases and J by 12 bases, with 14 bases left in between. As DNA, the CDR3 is TGTGCCAGCAGCGTCCTTAGCGTCGCGCAGTTCTTC. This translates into CASSVLSVAQFF.

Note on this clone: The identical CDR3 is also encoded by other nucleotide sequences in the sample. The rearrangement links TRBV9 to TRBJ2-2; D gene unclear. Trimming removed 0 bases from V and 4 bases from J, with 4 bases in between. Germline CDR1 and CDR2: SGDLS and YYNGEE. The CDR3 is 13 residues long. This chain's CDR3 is CASSVGPTGELFF. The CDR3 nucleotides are TGTGCCAGCAGCGTAGGACCCACCGGGGAGCTGTTTTTT.

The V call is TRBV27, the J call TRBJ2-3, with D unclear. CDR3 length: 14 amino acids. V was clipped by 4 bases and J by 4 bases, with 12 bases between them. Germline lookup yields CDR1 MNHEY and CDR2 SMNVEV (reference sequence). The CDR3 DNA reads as TGTGCCAGCAGTTCGATGGGAAACCCAGATACGCAGTATTTT. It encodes CASSSMGNPDTQYF.

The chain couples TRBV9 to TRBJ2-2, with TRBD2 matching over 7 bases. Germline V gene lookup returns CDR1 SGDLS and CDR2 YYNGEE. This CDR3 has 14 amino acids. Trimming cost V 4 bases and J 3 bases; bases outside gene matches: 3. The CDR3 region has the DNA TGTGCCAGCAGCCGGGACTACTACACCGGGGAGCTGTTTTTT. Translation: CASSRDYYTGELFF.

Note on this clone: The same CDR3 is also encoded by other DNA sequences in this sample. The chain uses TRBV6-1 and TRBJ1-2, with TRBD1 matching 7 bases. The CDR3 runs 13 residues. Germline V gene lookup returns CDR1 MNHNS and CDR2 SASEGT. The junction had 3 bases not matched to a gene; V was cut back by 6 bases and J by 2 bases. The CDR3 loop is CASRGTVNYGYTF. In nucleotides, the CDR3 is TGTGCCAGCAGGGGGACAGTGAACTATGGCTACACCTTC.

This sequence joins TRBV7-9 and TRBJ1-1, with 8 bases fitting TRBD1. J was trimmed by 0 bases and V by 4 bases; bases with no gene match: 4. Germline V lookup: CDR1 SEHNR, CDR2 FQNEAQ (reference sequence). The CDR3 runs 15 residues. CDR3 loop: CASSSGTGLNTEAFF. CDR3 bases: TGTGCCAGCAGCTCGGGGACAGGATTGAACACTGAAGCTTTCTTT.

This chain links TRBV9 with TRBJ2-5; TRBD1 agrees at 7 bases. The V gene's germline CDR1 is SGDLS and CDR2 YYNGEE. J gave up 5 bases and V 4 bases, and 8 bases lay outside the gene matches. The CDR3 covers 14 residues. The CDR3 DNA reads TGTGCCAGCAGCCAGACAGGGTCATCCGAGACCCAGTACTTC. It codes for CASSQTGSSETQYF.

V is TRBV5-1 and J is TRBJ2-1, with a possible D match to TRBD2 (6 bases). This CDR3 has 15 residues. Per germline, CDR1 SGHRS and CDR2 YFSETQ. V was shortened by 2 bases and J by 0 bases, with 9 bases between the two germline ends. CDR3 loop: CASSFGGVSYNEQFF. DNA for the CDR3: TGCGCCAGCAGCTTCGGAGGGGTCTCCTACAATGAGCAGTTCTTC.

CDR3 sequence (DNA): TGTGCCAGCAGCTTACATTCGACAGGGGTGGAGGGCTACACCTTC. Its protein product is CASSLHSTGVEGYTF. The chain employs TRBV5-5 and TRBJ1-2, with 8 bases lining up with TRBD1. Germline CDR1 is SGHKS and CDR2 is YYEKEE (reference sequence). Germline trimming cut 2 bases from V and 8 bases from J; bases unmatched to any gene: 11. This CDR3 is 15 amino acids long.

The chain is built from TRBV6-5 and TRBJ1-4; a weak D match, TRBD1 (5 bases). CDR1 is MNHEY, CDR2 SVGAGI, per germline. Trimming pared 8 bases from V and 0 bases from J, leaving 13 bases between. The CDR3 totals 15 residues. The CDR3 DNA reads TGTGCCAGCTCGCTAAGGGGAGCAACTAATGAAAAACTGTTTTTT. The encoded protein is CASSLRGATNEKLFF.

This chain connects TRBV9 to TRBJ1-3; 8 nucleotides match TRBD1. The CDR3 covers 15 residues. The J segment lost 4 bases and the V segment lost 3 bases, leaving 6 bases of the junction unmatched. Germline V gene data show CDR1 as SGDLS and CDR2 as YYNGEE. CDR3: CASSAQGGTGNTIYF. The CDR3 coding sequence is TGTGCCAGCAGCGCACAGGGGGGTACGGGAAACACCATATATTTT.

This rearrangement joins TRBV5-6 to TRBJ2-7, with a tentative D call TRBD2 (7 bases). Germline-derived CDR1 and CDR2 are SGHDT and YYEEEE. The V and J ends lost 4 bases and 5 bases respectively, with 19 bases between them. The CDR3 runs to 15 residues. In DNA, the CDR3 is TGTGCCAGCAGCCCCCCGGGCGGGGGCGGCCACGAGCAGTACTTC. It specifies CASSPPGGGGHEQYF. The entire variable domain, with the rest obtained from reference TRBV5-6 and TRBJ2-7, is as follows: DAGVTQSPTHLIKTRGQQVTLRCSPKSGHDTVSWYQQALGQGPQFIFQYYEEEERQRGNFPDRFSGHQFPNYSSELNVNALLLGDSALYLCASSPPGGGGHEQYFGPGTRLTVT.

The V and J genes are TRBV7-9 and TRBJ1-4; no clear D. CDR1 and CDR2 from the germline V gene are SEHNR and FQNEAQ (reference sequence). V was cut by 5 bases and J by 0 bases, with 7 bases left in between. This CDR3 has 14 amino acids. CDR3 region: CASSPRATNEKLFF. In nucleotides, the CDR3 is TGTGCCAGCAGCCCCAGAGCAACTAATGAAAAACTGTTTTTT.

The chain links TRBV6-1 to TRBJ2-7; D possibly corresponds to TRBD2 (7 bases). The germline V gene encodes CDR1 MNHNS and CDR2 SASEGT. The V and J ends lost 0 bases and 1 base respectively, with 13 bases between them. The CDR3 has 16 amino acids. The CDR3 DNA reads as TGTGCCAGCAGTGAAGCGGGGGGGGGCACATCCTACGAGCAGTACTTC. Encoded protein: CASSEAGGGTSYEQYF.

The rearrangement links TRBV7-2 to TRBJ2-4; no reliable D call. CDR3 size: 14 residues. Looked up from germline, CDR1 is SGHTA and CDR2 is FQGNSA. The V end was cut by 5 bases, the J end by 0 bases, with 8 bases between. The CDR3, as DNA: TGTGCCAGCAGCGCTGGCCTAGCCAAAAACATTCAGTACTTC. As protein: CASSAGLAKNIQYF.

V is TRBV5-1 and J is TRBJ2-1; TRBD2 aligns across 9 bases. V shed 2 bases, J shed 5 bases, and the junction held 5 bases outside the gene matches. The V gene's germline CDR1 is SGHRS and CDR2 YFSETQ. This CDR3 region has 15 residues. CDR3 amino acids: CASSFIAGADNEQFF. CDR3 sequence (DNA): TGCGCCAGCAGCTTTATAGCGGGAGCGGACAATGAGCAGTTCTTC.

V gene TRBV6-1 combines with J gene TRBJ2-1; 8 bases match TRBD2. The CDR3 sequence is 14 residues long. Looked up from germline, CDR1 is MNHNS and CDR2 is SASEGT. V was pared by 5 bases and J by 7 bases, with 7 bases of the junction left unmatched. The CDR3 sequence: CASSQPGGVNEQFF. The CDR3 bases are TGTGCCAGCAGTCAGCCGGGGGGGGTGAATGAGCAGTTCTTC.

The DNA of the CDR3 is TGTGCCAGCAGCTCAAAGATAAATAGCGGGAACACAGATACGCAGTATTTT. It codes for CASSSKINSGNTDTQYF. The chain employs TRBV7-2 and TRBJ2-3; 8 bases are a match to TRBD2. The CDR3 runs 17 residues. Germline V CDR1 and CDR2: SGHTA, FQGNSA. Trimming took 4 bases from V and 2 from J; bases not matched to a gene: 11.

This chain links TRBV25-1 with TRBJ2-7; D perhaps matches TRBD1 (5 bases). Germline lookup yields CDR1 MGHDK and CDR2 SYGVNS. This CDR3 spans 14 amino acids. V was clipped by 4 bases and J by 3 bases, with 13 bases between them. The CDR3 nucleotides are TGTGCCAGCAGTGTGGCAGGGCCCCTCTACGAGCAGTACTTC. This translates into CASSVAGPLYEQYF.

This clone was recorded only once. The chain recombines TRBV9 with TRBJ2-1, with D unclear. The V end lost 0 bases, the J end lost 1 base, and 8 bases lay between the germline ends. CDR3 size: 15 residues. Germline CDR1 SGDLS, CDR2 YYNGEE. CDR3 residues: CASSVGEPSYNEQFF. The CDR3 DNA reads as TGTGCCAGCAGCGTAGGGGAACCGTCCTACAATGAGCAGTTCTTC.

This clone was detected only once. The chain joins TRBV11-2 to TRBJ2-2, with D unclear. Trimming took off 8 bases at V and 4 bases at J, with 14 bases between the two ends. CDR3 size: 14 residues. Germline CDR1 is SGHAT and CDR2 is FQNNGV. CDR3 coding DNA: TGTGCCAGCGCCCCCGGGTTAGGCACCGGGGAGCTGTTTTTT. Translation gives CASAPGLGTGELFF.

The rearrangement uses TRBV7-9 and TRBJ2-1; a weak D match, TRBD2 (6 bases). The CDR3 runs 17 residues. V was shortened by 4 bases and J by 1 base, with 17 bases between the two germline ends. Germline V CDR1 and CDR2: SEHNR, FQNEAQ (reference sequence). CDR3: CASSSSILGTSYNEQFF. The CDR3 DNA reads TGTGCCAGCAGCTCCTCAATCCTCGGGACTTCCTACAATGAGCAGTTCTTC. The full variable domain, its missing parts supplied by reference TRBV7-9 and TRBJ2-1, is DTGVSQNPRHKITKRGQNVTFRCDPISEHNRLYWYRQTLGQGPEFLTYFQNEAQLEKSRLLSDRFSAERPKGSFSTLEIQRTEQGDSAMYLCASSSSILGTSYNEQFFGPGTRLTVL.

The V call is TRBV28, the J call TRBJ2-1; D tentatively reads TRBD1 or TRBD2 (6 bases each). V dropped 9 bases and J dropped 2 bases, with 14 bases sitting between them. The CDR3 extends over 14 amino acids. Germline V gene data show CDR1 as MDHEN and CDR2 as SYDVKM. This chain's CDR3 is CASQGTYPYNEQFF. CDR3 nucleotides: TGTGCCAGTCAGGGGACTTACCCCTACAATGAGCAGTTCTTC.

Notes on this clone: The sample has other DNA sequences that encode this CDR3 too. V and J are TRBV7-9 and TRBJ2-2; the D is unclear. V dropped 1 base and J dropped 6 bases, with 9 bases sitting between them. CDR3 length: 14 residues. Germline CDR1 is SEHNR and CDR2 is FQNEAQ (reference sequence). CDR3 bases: TGTGCCAGCAGCTTAGGCCTTGCGGCCGGGGAGCTGTTTTTT. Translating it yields CASSLGLAAGELFF.